Detailed here is one T cell receptor (beta chain). Its specificity is unknown. Most PBMC samples had around 480 ng input DNA in six replicates. Data came from immunoSEQ multiplex PCR; TCRdb stores just in-frame clones and leaves some out. The sample holds 50,000 to 65,000 clones, roughly three quarters seen once. These oral cavity squamous cell carcinomas were HPV-negative and locally advanced. This record belongs to a study of neoadjuvant anti-PD-1 for oral cavity cancer. Overall study findings and caveats: Higher pretreatment Treg/Th17 ratios tracked higher pretreatment blood clonality. PBMC Gini-index clonality exceeded responders' in non-responders post-nivolumab.

The CDR3 totals 14 residues. Germline loops: CDR1 SGHAT, CDR2 FQNNGV. The ends were cut back, 3 bases at V and 0 bases at J, with 8 bases in the middle. This clonotype originated in a person aged 35 to 85 with oral cavity squamous cell carcinoma. This specimen was PBMCs, taken before nivolumab (anti-PD-1) treatment. The rearrangement joins TRBV11-2 to TRBJ1-1; D is unclear. The CDR3 nucleotides read TGTGCCAGCAGCTTCTTTACCATGAACACTGAAGCTTTCTTT. Residues: CASSFFTMNTEAFF.